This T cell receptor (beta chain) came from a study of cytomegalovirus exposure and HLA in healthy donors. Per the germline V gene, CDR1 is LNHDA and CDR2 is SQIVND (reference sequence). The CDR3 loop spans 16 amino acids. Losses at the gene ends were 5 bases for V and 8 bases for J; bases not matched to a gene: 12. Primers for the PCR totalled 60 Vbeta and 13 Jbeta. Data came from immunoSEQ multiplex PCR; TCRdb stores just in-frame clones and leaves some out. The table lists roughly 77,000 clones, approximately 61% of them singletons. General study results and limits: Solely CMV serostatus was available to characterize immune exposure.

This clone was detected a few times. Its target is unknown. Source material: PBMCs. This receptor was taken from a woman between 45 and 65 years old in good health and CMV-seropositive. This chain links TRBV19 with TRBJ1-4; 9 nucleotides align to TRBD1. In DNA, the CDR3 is TGTGCCAGTAGTTCCGACGCCGGGACAGGGAAGGAAAAACTGTTTTTT. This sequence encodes CASSSDAGTGKEKLFF.